The present TCR beta chain was sequenced within a study of CD8 T cells in ankylosing spondylitis. By quantitative 5'-RACE with molecular barcodes, the TCR beta libraries were made. TCRdb analysed the 5' RACE reads with MiXCR anew, one entry per CDR3 protein. The repertoire holds around 340,000 distinct CDR3 sequences, with around 20% as singletons. Germline loops: CDR1 KGHSH, CDR2 LQKENI. The V gene end was trimmed by 5 bases and the J gene end by 0 bases; junction bases not matched to a gene: 6. The CDR3 consists of 18 residues. The clonotype comes from a male donor with ankylosing spondylitis or in good health (not recorded which). Material: blood, either unsorted or a sorted T cell fraction (not recorded which). The V call is TRBV18, the J call TRBJ2-1, with 14 bases that match TRBD2. The CDR3 coding sequence is TGTGCCAGCTCAACGACTAGCGGGGGGGTTACCTCCTACAATGAGCAGTTCTTC. Its translation: CASSTTSGGVTSYNEQFF.